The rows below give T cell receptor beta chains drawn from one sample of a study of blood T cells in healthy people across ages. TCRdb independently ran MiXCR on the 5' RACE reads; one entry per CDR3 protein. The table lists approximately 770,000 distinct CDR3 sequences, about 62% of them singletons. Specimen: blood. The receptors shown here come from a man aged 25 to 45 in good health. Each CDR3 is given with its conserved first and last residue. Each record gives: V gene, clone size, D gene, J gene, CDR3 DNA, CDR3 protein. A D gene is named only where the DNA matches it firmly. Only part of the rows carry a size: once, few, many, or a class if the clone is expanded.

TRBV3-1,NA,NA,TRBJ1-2,TGTGCCAGCACCCAACAGGGTGGGGATGGCTACACCTTC,CASTQQGGDGYTF
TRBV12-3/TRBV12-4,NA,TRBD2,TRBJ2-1,TGTGCCAGCAGAACCGGGACTAGCATTAATGAGCAGTTCTTC,CASRTGTSINEQFF
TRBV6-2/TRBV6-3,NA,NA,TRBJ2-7,TGTGCCAGCAGTTATCTCTACCCGGGAATGAACGAGCAGTACTTC,CASSYLYPGMNEQYF
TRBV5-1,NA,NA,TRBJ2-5,TGCGCCAGCAGCTCCCGTCGGTCACTAAAACAAGAGACCCAGTACTTC,CASSSRRSLKQETQYF
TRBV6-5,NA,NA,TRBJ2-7,TGTGCCAGCAGTTCCACAGGGGGGGGCTCCTACGAGCAGTACTTC,CASSSTGGGSYEQYF
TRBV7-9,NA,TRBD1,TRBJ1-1,TGTGCCACCCAGGGGGGAGGGGAAGCTTTCTTT,CATQGGGEAFF
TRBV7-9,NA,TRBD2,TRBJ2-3,TGTGCCAGCAGCTCCGATCATAGCGGGGGGGCTAGAGATACGCAGTATTTT,CASSSDHSGGARDTQYF
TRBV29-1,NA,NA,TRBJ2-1,TGCAGCGTTGATGATAGCGGCTCCTACAATGAGCAGTTCTTC,CSVDDSGSYNEQFF
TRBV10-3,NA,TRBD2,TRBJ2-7,TGTGCCATCAGTTATTGGACTAGCGAGGGCACCTACGAGCAGTACTTC,CAISYWTSEGTYEQYF
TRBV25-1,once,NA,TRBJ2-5,TGTGCCAGCAGCCCGGCAACACAAGAGACCCAGTACTTC,CASSPATQETQYF
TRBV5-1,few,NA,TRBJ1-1,TGCGCCAGCAGGACCGGGAGGACTACCACAACGTCTGAAGCTTTCTTT,CASRTGRTTTTSEAFF
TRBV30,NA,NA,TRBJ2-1,TGTGCCTGGAGTGCCAGCGATGAGCAGTTCTTC,CAWSASDEQFF
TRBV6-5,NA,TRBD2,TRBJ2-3,TGTGCCAGCAGTTACTATCGGGCGGGAGGCACAGATACGCAGTATTTT,CASSYYRAGGTDTQYF
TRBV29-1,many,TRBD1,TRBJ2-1,TGCAGCGTCTCGACAGGGATGAATGAGCAGTTCTTC,CSVSTGMNEQFF
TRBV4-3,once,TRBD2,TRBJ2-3,TGCGCCAGCAGCCAATCCCGGACTAGCCCCCGTGGAGATACGCAGTATTTT,CASSQSRTSPRGDTQYF
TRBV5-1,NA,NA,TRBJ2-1,TGCGCCAGCAGCTTTCCCGGGGTTGGCGGGGACGGGTCCTACAATGAGCAGTTCTTC,CASSFPGVGGDGSYNEQFF
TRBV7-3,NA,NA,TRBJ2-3,TGTGCCGCAGGTCTAGCGCGAGCCGGCACAGATACGCAGTATTTT,CAAGLARAGTDTQYF
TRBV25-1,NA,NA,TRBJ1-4,TGTGCCAGCAGGCCCCCCCTTGCAACTAATGAAAAACTGTTTTTT,CASRPPLATNEKLFF
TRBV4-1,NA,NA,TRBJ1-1,TGCGCCAGCAGCCCCCGTATGGGGACGGTGAACACTGAAGCTTTCTTT,CASSPRMGTVNTEAFF
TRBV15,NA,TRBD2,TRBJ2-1,TGTGCCACCAGCAGAGTCAGGACTAGCGGGAATGAGCAGTTCTTC,CATSRVRTSGNEQFF
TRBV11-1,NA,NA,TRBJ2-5,TGTGCCAGCAGCTTTATCAGCGGAGTCCAAGAGACCCAGTACTTC,CASSFISGVQETQYF
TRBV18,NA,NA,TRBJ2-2,TGTGCCAGCGTCGGGGCAGACACCGGGGAGCTGTTTTTT,CASVGADTGELFF
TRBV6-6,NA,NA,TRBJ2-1,TGTGCCAGCAGTTACATCGGTTCCGAGCAGTTCTTC,CASSYIGSEQFF
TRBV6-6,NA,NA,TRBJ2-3,TGTGCCGTAAGGGAGCAGGGTTTTACAGATACGCAGTATTTT,CAVREQGFTDTQYF
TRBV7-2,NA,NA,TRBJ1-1,TGTGCCAGCAGCTTAGTTCAGGGGATGAGGGCTGAAGCTTTCTTT,CASSLVQGMRAEAFF
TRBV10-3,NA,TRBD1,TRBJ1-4,TGCGCCACTACACAGGGGAGAGAAAAACTGTTTTTT,CATTQGREKLFF
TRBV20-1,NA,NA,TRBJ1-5,TGCAGTGCCGAAAGCGGACCCTATAGCAATCAGCCCCAGCATTTT,CSAESGPYSNQPQHF
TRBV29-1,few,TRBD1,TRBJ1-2,TGCAGCGTGCAGGGGGGAAGTAACTATGGCTACACCTTC,CSVQGGSNYGYTF
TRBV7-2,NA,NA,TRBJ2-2,TGTGCCAGCAGTGAAAGACTAATATTCACCGGGGAGCTGTTTTTT,CASSERLIFTGELFF
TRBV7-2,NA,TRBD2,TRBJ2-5,TGTGCCAACAGCTTATCTGCGGGAGACCCGTTCCAGACCCAGTACTTC,CANSLSAGDPFQTQYF
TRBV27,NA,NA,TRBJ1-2,TGTGCCAGCAGTTTAAGTCGGGACTCCTATGGCTACACCTTC,CASSLSRDSYGYTF
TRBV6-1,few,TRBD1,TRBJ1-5,TGTGCCAGCAGGGGAGGGGACAGTTACAATCAGCCCCAGCATTTT,CASRGGDSYNQPQHF
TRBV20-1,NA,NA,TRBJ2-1,TGCAGTGCCAAGGGGGGGGAGTTGAGAAATGAGCAGTTCTTC,CSAKGGELRNEQFF
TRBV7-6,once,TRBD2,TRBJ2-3,TGTGCCAGCAGCCGGACTAGCGGGAAGGTTAGGGTCACAGATACGCAGTATTTT,CASSRTSGKVRVTDTQYF
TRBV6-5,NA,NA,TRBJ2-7,TGTGCCAGCAGTCTCCGGGATAATAACGAGCAGTACTTC,CASSLRDNNEQYF
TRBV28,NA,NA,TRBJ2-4,TGTGCCAGCAGTGCGGCTTTTTGGAGTGGGAACATTCAGTACTTC,CASSAAFWSGNIQYF
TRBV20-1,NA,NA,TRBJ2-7,TGCAGTGCTAGAGATTTTTCCGGGACTCCGTTTGGGACCTACGAGCAGTACTTC,CSARDFSGTPFGTYEQYF
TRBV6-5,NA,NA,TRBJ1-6,TGTGCCAGCAGTTACAGGGAGAGCTCCTATAATTCACCCCTCCACTTT,CASSYRESSYNSPLHF
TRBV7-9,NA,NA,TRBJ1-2,TGTGCCAGCAGTTCGAGGGCCGGAAGCCAGGGGAACTATGGCTACACCTTC,CASSSRAGSQGNYGYTF
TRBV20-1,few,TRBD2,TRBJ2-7,TGCAGTGCTAGAGATCCAACTAGCGGGAGTTCGGACGAGCAGTACTTC,CSARDPTSGSSDEQYF
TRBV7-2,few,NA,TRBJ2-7,TGTGCCAGCAGTCCAACAGGGAACTCCTACGAGCAGTACTTC,CASSPTGNSYEQYF
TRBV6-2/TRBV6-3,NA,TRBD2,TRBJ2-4,TGTGCCAGCAGTTCACTAACTCATACGGTACTAGCGGGAAAAAACATTCAGTACTTC,CASSSLTHTVLAGKNIQYF
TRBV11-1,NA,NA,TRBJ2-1,TGTGCCAGCAGCCTACGTCCACAATCGTTGTTCTTC,CASSLRPQSLFF
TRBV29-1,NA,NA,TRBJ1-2,TGCAGCGCTCTCGAGGAGAACTATGGCTACACCTTC,CSALEENYGYTF
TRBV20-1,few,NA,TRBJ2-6,TGCAGTGCGGCTGGGGCCAACGTCCTGACTTTC,CSAAGANVLTF
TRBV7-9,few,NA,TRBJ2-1,TGTGCCAGCAGCTCCTGGCAGCCCGAGCAGTTCTTC,CASSSWQPEQFF
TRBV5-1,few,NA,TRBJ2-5,TGCGCCAGCAGCTTGGATCTGGGATTTGAGGAGACCCAGTACTTC,CASSLDLGFEETQYF
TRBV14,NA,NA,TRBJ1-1,TGTGCCAGCAGCCAAGCTGGGCTAAACACTGAAGCTTTCTTT,CASSQAGLNTEAFF
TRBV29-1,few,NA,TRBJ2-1,TGCAGCGTTGAATTAGACTACGAGCAGTTCTTC,CSVELDYEQFF
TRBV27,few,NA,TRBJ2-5,TGTGCCAGCAGTTATCGAACGGACGGGCAGCAGTACTTC,CASSYRTDGQQYF
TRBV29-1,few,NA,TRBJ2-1,TGCAGCGTTCTACAGGACAATGAGCAGTTCTTC,CSVLQDNEQFF
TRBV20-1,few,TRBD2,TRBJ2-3,TGCAGTGCTAGAGTTGCGGGAGGCACAGATACGCAGTATTTT,CSARVAGGTDTQYF
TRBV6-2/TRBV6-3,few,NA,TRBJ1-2,TGTGCCAGCAGCAACGAAAACTATGGCTACACCTTC,CASSNENYGYTF
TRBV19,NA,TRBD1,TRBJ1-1,TGTGCCAGTGCCTCCGACAGGGGGTCTGAAGCTTTCTTT,CASASDRGSEAFF
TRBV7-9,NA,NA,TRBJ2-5,TGTGCCAGCAGCTCCAGAAGACGGGACCAAGAGACCCAGTACTTC,CASSSRRRDQETQYF